These T cell receptor beta chains were read from a single sample in a study of blood T cell repertoires in COVID-19. The protocol was immunoSEQ multiplex PCR, while the TCRdb copy is restricted to in-frame clones and leaves out a portion. The sample carries roughly 41,000 clones, over 75% recorded once. Source material: peripheral blood. The receptors derive from a man in his sixties with active COVID-19. Both conserved end residues are part of each CDR3.

CASSYLAGGTGELFF	TRBJ2-2	TRBV7-9
CATRRDRGSYEQYF	TRBJ2-7	TRBV19
CASSSLTGNEQFF	TRBJ2-1	TRBV9
CASSLMGADEQFF	TRBJ2-1	TRBV7-3
CASSYAAGPGGNTIYF	TRBJ1-3	TRBV6-5
CASRTGGEGYTQYF	TRBJ2-3	TRBV2
CAAGNQETQYF	TRBJ2-5	TRBV11-2
CAISEATSQETQYF	TRBJ2-5	TRBV10-3
CASSRDRALNEQFF	TRBJ2-1	TRBV5-5
CASSLRRGGYGYTF	TRBJ1-2	TRBV11-3
CASSSGQGEADTQYF	TRBJ2-3	TRBV25-1
CASSPGGSGNTIYF	TRBJ1-3	TRBV3-1/TRBV3-2
CASSFGDRDNEQFF	TRBJ2-1	TRBV5-1
CASSQATGHEQYF	TRBJ2-7	TRBV3-1/TRBV3-2
CASSQDEFNQPQHF	TRBJ1-5	TRBV4-1
CATSRTGSEKLFF	TRBJ1-4	TRBV15
CAISVVAGSSTDTQYF	TRBJ2-3	TRBV10-3
CASSLDYQTREQYF	TRBJ2-7	TRBV7-2
CASSPAIGGTGELFF	TRBJ2-2	TRBV5-1
CASSLVGSGRAGETQYF	TRBJ2-5	TRBV11-2
CASSLGQGAYEQYF	TRBJ2-7	TRBV5-1
CASSMGTATNEKLFF	TRBJ1-4	TRBV19
CASSLLGRLAGVLPGELFF	TRBJ2-2	TRBV7-8
CSVAGEKLFF	TRBJ1-4	TRBV29-1
CAGRTAYYEQYF	TRBJ2-7	TRBV9
CASSEGLSSYNEQFF	TRBJ2-1	TRBV2
CASSRRTGYDEQYF	TRBJ2-7	TRBV5-4
CASSADSSGETQYF	TRBJ2-5	TRBV7-7
CASSHRSGRSNTGELFF	TRBJ2-2	TRBV3-1/TRBV3-2
CASSLSQDSYEQYF	TRBJ2-7	TRBV11-3
CASSSERAGIYEQYF	TRBJ2-7	TRBV6-5
CASSIVVYNGNTIYF	TRBJ1-3	TRBV19
CASSSSGGNGETQYF	TRBJ2-5	TRBV7-6
CASSHFYEQYF	TRBJ2-7	TRBV7-2
CASSTDRGMYEQYF	TRBJ2-7	TRBV5-4
CAISESGREGYNEQFF	TRBJ2-1	TRBV10-3
CASRTGGVQDYGYTF	TRBJ1-2	TRBV27
CASSDRSAGEKLFF	TRBJ1-4	TRBV2
CASSESMTSGSGEQYF	TRBJ2-7	TRBV18
CASSRTRRTGELFF	TRBJ2-2	TRBV4-3
CASGFGTGTEAFF	TRBJ1-1	TRBV12-5
CASTEPEYGYTF	TRBJ1-2	TRBV12-3/TRBV12-4
CASSSTGLADYEQYF	TRBJ2-7	TRBV5-6